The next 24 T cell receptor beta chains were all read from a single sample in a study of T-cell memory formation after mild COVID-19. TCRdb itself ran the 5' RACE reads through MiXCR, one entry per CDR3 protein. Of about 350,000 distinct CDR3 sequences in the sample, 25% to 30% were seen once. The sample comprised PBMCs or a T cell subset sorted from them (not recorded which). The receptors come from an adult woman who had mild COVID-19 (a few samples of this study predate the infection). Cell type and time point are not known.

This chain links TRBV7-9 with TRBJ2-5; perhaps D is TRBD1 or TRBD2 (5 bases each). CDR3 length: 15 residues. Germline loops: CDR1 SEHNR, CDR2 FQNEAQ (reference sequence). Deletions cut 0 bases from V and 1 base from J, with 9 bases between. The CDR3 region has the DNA TGTGCCAGCAGCTTAGCCCGGGACCTCCAAGAGACCCAGTACTTC. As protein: CASSLARDLQETQYF.

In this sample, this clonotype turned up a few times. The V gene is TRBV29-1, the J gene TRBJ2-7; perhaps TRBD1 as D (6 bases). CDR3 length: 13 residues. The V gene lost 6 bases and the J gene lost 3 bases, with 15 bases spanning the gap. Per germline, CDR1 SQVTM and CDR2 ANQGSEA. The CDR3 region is CSVAWGPGYEQYF. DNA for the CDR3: TGCAGCGTCGCCTGGGGGCCGGGCTACGAGCAGTACTTC.

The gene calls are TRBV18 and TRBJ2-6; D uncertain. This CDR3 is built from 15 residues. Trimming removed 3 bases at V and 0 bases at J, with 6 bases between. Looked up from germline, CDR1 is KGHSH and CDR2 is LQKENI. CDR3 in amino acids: CASSPLSSGANVLTF. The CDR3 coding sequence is TGTGCCAGCTCACCCCTCAGCTCTGGGGCCAACGTCCTGACTTTC.

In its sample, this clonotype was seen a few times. In DNA, the CDR3 is TGTGCCACCAGCGGCCGCGGGGCCTACAATGAGCAGTTCTTC. This translates into CATSGRGAYNEQFF. The rearrangement links TRBV15 to TRBJ2-1; D is possibly TRBD2 (6 bases). V lost 5 bases and J 2 bases, leaving 10 bases between the germline ends. There are 14 residues in the CDR3. The germline V gene encodes CDR1 LNHNV and CDR2 YYDKDF (reference sequence).

The CDR3 here is CASSSQGSTEQFF. CDR3 coding DNA: TGTGCCAGCAGCTCCCAGGGGAGCACTGAGCAGTTCTTC. The chain links TRBV7-3 to TRBJ2-1, with TRBD1 as a possible D gene (6 bases). Trimming cost V 4 bases and J 9 bases, with 13 bases left between them. The V gene's germline CDR1 is SGHTA and CDR2 FQGTGA. This CDR3 contains 13 residues.

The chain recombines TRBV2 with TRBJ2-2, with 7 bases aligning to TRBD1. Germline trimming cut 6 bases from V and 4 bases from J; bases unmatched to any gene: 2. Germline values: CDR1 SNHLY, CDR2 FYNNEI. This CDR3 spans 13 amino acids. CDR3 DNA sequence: TGTGCCAGCAGCAGGGGGATCACCGGGGAGCTGTTTTTT. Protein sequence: CASSRGITGELFF.

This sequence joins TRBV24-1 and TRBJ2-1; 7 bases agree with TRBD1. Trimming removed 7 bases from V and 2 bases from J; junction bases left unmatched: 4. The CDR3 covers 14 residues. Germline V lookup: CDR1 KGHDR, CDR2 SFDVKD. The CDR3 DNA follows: TGTGCCACCAGCGCCGGGACAGCCTACAATGAGCAGTTCTTC. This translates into CATSAGTAYNEQFF.

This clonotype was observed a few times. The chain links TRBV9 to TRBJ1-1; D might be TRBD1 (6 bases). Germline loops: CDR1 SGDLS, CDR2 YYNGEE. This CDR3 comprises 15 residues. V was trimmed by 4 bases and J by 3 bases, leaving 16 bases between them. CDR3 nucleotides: TGTGCCAGCAGCACCTCCGGGGGCAGGGACACTGAAGCTTTCTTT. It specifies CASSTSGGRDTEAFF. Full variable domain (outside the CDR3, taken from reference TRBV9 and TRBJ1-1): DSGVTQTPKHLITATGQRVTLRCSPRSGDLSVYWYQQSLDQGLQFLIQYYNGEERAKGNILERFSAQQFPDLHSELNLSSLELGDSALYFCASSTSGGRDTEAFFGQGTRLTVV.

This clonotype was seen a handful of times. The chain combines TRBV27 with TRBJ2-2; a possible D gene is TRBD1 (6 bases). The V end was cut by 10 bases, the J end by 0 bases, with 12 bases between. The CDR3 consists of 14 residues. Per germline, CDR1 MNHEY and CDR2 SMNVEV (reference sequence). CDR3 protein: CATDRTPNTGELFF. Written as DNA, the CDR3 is TGTGCCACAGACAGGACACCGAACACCGGGGAGCTGTTTTTT.

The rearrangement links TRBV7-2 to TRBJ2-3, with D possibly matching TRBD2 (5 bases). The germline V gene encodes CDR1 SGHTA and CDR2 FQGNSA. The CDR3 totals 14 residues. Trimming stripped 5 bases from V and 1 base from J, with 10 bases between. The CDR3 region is CASSELGRTDTQYF. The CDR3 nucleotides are TGTGCCAGCAGCGAACTAGGGCGCACAGATACGCAGTATTTT.

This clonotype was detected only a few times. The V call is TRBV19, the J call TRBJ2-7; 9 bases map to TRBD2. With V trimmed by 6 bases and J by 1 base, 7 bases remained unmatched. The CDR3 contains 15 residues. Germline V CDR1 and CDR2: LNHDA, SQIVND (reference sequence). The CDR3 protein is CASRRGGHTSYEQYF. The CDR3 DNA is TGTGCCAGTAGGCGGGGGGGACACACGTCCTACGAGCAGTACTTC. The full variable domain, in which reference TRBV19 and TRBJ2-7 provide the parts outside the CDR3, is DGGITQSPKYLFRKEGQNVTLSCEQNLNHDAMYWYRQDPGQGLRLIYYSQIVNDFQKGDIAEGYSVSREKKESFPLTVTSAQKNPTAFYLCASRRGGHTSYEQYFGPGTRLTVT.

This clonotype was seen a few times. CDR3 sequence: CAISDPGGTQETQYF. As DNA, the CDR3 is TGTGCCATCAGTGACCCGGGAGGGACTCAAGAGACCCAGTACTTC. The V and J genes are TRBV10-3 and TRBJ2-5; 8 nucleotides match TRBD2. Germline V gene sequence: CDR1 ENHRY, CDR2 SYGVKD. This CDR3 is 15 amino acids long. The V gene end was trimmed by 3 bases and the J gene end by 2 bases; junction bases not matched to a gene: 5.

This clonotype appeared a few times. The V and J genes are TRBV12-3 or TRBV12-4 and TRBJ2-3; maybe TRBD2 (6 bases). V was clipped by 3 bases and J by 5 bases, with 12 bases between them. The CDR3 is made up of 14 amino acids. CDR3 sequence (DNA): TGTGCCAGCAGTTTCGTTAGGGAGGAAGATACGCAGTATTTT. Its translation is CASSFVREEDTQYF.

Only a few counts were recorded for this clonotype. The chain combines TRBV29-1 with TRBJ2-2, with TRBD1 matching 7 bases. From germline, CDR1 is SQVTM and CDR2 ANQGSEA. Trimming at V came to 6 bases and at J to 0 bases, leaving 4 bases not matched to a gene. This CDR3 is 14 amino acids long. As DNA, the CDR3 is TGCAGCGTCCCCGGGACAGCGAACACCGGGGAGCTGTTTTTT. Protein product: CSVPGTANTGELFF.

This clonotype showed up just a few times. Here the CDR3 reads CASSLAGVKQETQYF. DNA for the CDR3: TGTGCCAGCAGCTTAGCGGGGGTTAAGCAAGAGACCCAGTACTTC. This rearrangement joins TRBV7-3 to TRBJ2-5; 7 bases align to TRBD2. V shed 2 bases, J shed 2 bases, and the junction held 5 bases outside the gene matches. The CDR3 length is 15 residues. The germline gives CDR1 SGHTA, CDR2 FQGTGA.

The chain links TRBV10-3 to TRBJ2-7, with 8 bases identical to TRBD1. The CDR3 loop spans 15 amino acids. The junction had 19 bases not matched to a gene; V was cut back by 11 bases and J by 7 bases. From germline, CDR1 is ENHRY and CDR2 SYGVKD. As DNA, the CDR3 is TGTGCCTCCTTATTAACCGGGACAGGTCTTATGGAGCAGTACTTC. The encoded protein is CASLLTGTGLMEQYF.

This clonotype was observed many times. CDR3 residues: CASSWGQGDSNQPQHF. In nucleotides, the CDR3 is TGTGCCAGCAGTTGGGGACAGGGAGATAGCAATCAGCCCCAGCATTTT. The chain links TRBV12-3 or TRBV12-4 to TRBJ1-5; 9 bases match TRBD1. Germline trimming cut 4 bases from V and 0 bases from J; bases unmatched to any gene: 4. This CDR3 contains 16 residues.

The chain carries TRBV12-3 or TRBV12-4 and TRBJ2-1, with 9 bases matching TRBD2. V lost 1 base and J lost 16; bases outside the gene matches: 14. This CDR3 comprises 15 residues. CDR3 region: CASSLDSPSGTPLFF. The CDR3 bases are TGTGCCAGCAGTTTAGATAGCCCTAGCGGGACCCCCCTCTTCTTC.

The CDR3 spells CASSQGHNQPQHF. The CDR3 DNA is TGTGCCAGCAGCCAGGGGCATAATCAGCCCCAGCATTTT. The V and J genes are TRBV9 and TRBJ1-5; D may be TRBD1 (6 bases). Trimming took off 4 bases at V and 4 bases at J, with 9 bases between the two ends. CDR1 and CDR2 from the germline V gene are SGDLS and YYNGEE. The CDR3 consists of 13 residues.

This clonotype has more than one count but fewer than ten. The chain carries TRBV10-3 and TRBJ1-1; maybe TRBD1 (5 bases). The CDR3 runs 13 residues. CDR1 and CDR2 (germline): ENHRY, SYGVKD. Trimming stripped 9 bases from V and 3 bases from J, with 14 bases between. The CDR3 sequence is CAITGTVDTEAFF. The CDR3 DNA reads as TGTGCCATAACCGGGACGGTGGACACTGAAGCTTTCTTT.

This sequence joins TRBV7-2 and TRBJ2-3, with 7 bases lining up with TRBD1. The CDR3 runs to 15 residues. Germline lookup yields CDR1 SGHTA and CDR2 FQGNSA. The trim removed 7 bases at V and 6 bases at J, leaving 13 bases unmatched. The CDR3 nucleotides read TGTGCCAGCACTAACAACAGGGGTTTCAGGGATACGCAGTATTTT. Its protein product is CASTNNRGFRDTQYF. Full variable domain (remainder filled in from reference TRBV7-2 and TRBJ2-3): GAGVSQSPSNKVTEKGKDVELRCDPISGHTALYWYRQSLGQGLEFLIYFQGNSAPDKSGLPSDRFSAERTGGSVSTLTIQRTQQEDSAVYLCASTNNRGFRDTQYFGPGTRLTVL.

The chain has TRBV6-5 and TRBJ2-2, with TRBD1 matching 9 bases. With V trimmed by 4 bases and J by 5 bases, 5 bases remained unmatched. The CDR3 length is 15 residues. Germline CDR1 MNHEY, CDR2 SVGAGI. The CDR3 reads CASSLDRGGTGELFF. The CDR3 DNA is TGTGCCAGCAGTTTGGACAGGGGAGGGACCGGGGAGCTGTTTTTT.

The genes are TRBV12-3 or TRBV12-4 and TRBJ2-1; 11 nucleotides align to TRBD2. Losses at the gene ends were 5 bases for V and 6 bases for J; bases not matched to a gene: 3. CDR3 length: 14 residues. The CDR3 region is CASSGTSGRNEQFF. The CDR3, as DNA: TGTGCCAGCAGTGGGACTAGCGGACGCAATGAGCAGTTCTTC.

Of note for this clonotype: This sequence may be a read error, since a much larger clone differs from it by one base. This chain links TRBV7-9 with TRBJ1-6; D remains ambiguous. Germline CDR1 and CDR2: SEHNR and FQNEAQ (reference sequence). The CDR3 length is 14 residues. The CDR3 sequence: CASSLEQYNSPIHF. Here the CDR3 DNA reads TGTGCCAGCAGCTTAGAACAGTATAATTCACCCATCCACTTT.